Each of the 3 T cell receptor beta chains below was sequenced from the same sample in a study of cytomegalovirus exposure and HLA in healthy donors. Vbeta (60) and Jbeta (13) primers were used in the PCR. The protocol was immunoSEQ multiplex PCR, while the TCRdb copy is restricted to in-frame clones and leaves out a portion. The sample includes more than 95,000 clones, nearly 80% of them seen just once. Sequencing was carried out using PBMCs. These receptors all come from a man aged 30-40 years in good health and CMV-seronegative.

This clone was seen a few times. V and J are TRBV6-5 and TRBJ1-2; 7 bases align to TRBD1. The CDR3 spans 16 residues. J was trimmed by 0 bases and V by 2 bases; bases with no gene match: 6. The germline CDR1 and CDR2 sequences are MNHEY and SVGAGI. CDR3 amino acids: CASSYTRGAANYGYTF. As DNA, the CDR3 is TGTGCCAGCAGTTACACCAGGGGGGCAGCTAACTATGGCTACACCTTC.

The chain uses TRBV5-1 and TRBJ2-5, with TRBD2 matching over 11 bases. The germline CDR1 and CDR2 sequences are SGHRS and YFSETQ. This CDR3 has 17 amino acids. V dropped 0 bases and J dropped 1; count of bases not matched to a gene: 5. The CDR3 DNA is TGCGCCAGCAGCTTGGCCCTAGCGGGGGGACCCCAAGAGACCCAGTACTTC. It is translated as CASSLALAGGPQETQYF.

This sequence joins TRBV19 and TRBJ1-3, with D maybe TRBD1 (6 bases). V lost 3 bases to trimming and J lost 0 bases, with 15 bases between them. CDR1 is LNHDA, CDR2 SQIVND, per germline (reference sequence). The CDR3 is 17 amino acids. CDR3 sequence reads: CASSISRTVVSGNTIYF. DNA of the CDR3: TGTGCCAGTAGTATTTCCCGGACAGTGGTCTCTGGAAACACCATATATTTT.